The text below deals with one T cell receptor beta chain. Its antigen is not identified. The sample originates from a study of neoadjuvant anti-PD-1 for oral cavity cancer. Study as a whole: Nivolumab at 3 mg/kg was mostly given biweekly, three to four doses, pre-surgery. The study, taken as a whole, reports: TCR analyses covered only a few patients per response group. After neoadjuvant nivolumab, PBMC T cell clonality was significantly higher in non-responders than responders.

Profiled with immunoSEQ multiplex PCR; TCRdb holds only in-frame clones, not every one. The repertoire includes some 15,000 clones, more than 65% of them detected once, and about 2.7% sits in the top ten. Germline assignment: CDR1 SGDLS and CDR2 YYNGEE. The CDR3 runs 15 residues. V was cut by 0 bases and J by 2 bases, with 10 bases left in between. This clonotype originated in a person aged 35 to 85 with oral cavity squamous cell carcinoma. The genes are TRBV9 and TRBJ2-3, with unresolved D. The specimen comprised PBMCs, sampled before nivolumab (anti-PD-1) treatment. In DNA, the CDR3 is TGTGCCAGCAGCGTAGGCGTGGGATCCACAGATACGCAGTATTTT. Residues: CASSVGVGSTDTQYF.